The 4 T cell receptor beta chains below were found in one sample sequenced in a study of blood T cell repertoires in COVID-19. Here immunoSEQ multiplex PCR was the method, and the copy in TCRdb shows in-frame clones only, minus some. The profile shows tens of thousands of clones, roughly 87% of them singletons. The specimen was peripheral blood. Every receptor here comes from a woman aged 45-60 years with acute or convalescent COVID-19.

The CDR3 is CASSDEPGQIFGGYTF. The CDR3, as DNA: TGTGCCAGCAGTGACGAACCGGGACAGATTTTCGGTGGCTACACCTTC. This chain links TRBV28 with TRBJ1-2, with 7 bases lining up with TRBD1. Trimming at V came to 5 bases and at J to 7 bases, leaving 16 bases not matched to a gene. Looked up from germline, CDR1 is MDHEN and CDR2 is SYDVKM. The CDR3 spans 16 residues.

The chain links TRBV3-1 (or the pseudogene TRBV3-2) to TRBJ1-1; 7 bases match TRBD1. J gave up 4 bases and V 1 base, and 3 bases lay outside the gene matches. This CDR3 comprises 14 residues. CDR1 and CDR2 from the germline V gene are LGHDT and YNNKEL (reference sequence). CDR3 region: CASSQANRGTEAFF. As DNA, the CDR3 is TGTGCCAGCAGCCAAGCCAACAGGGGCACTGAAGCTTTCTTT.

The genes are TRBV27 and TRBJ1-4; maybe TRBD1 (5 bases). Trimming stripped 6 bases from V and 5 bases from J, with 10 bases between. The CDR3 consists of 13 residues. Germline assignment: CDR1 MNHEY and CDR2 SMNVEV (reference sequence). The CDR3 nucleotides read TGTGCCAGCAGACGAGCAGGGAATGAAAAACTGTTTTTT. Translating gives CASRRAGNEKLFF. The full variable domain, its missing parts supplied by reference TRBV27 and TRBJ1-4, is EAQVTQNPRYLITVTGKKLTVTCSQNMNHEYMSWYRQDPGLGLRQIYYSMNVEVTDKGDVPEGYKVSRKEKRNFPLILESPSPNQTSLYFCASRRAGNEKLFFGSGTQLSVL.

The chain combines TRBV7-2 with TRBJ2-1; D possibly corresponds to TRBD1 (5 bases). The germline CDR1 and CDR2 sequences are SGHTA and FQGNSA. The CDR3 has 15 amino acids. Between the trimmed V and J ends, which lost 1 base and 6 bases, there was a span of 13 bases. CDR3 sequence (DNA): TGTGCCAGCAGCTTAGGGGGCTCTAATACCAATGAGCAGTTCTTC. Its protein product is CASSLGGSNTNEQFF. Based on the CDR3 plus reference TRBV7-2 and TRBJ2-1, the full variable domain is GAGVSQSPSNKVTEKGKDVELRCDPISGHTALYWYRQSLGQGLEFLIYFQGNSAPDKSGLPSDRFSAERTGGSVSTLTIQRTQQEDSAVYLCASSLGGSNTNEQFFGPGTRLTVL.